This TCR beta chain was observed in a study of vaccination effects on CD4 cells after COVID-19. Antigen-specific CD4+ T cells were first expanded with viral peptide pools by the ViraFEST assay and only then sequenced. With around ten days of culture completed, CD4+ T cells were isolated. Everyone in the study got two shots of either the BNT162b2 or mRNA-1273 vaccine. Replacing half the medium with IL-2 medium was done on days 3 and 7. A remark on this clone: The antigen is unknown.

Germline V CDR1 and CDR2: SGHTA, FQGNSA. The CDR3 covers 14 residues. The V gene lost 1 base and the J gene lost 1 base, with 6 bases spanning the gap. Repertoires were generated with immunoSEQ multiplex PCR, while TCRdb's copy carries only in-frame clones and drops some. The sample shows fewer than 35,000 clones, 75% to 90% of them seen only once. This clonotype was sampled from a human donor who received a COVID-19 vaccine. Some clones in this sample may be carry-over from other donors' samples. The chain employs TRBV7-2 and TRBJ2-3, with D maybe TRBD1 (5 bases). Sequencing was performed on CD4+ T cells from PBMCs cultured with SARS-CoV-2 spike peptides, taken after COVID-19 vaccination. This CDR3 is CASSLEGRTDTQYF. CDR3 nucleotide sequence: TGTGCCAGCAGCTTAGAGGGGCGCACAGATACGCAGTATTTT.